This T cell receptor (beta chain) was documented in a study of beta chain features in type 1 diabetes. Broader study findings: Moderately but significantly shorter TCRB CDR3s were found in Type 1 diabetes patients in all four CD4+ subsets.

Sequencing targeted expressed TCRB transcripts, as all isolated RNA had been reverse transcribed. Repertoires were generated with immunoSEQ multiplex PCR, while TCRdb's copy carries only in-frame clones and drops some. Found here are 150,000 to 200,000 clones, over 55% of them singletons; the top ten hold roughly 0.092%. A few counts support this clone. Its antigen is not identified. The V end lost 0 bases, the J end lost 7 bases, and 13 bases lay between the germline ends. This CDR3 comprises 14 residues. Germline values: CDR1 LGHNA, CDR2 YSLEER. V is TRBV4-3 and J is TRBJ2-7; D unresolved. Material: naive CD4+ T cells from blood. This clonotype was obtained from a man aged 30 to 39 with type 1 diabetes. Here the CDR3 DNA reads TGCGCCAGCAGCCAAGAACCGCAGGCGGAGGAGCAGTACTTC. Translated: CASSQEPQAEEQYF.